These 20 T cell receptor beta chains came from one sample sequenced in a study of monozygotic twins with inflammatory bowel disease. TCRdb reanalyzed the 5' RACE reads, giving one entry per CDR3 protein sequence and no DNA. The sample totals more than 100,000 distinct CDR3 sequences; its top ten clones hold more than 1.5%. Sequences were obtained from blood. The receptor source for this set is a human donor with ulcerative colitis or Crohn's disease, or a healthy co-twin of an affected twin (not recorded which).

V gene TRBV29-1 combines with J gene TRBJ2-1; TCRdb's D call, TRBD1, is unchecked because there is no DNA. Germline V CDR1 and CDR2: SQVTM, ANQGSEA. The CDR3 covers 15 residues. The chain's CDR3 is CSVAHLAGEYNEQFF.

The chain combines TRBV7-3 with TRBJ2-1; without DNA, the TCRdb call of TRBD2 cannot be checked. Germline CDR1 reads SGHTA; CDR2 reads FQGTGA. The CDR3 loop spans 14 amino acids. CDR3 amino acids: CASSLTAGVDEQFF.

The CDR3 spells CATVKTGGTITYEQYF. This chain joins TRBV7-8 and TRBJ2-7; TCRdb's D call of TRBD1 is untestable without DNA. The V gene's germline CDR1 is SGHVS and CDR2 FQNEAQ. This CDR3 spans 16 amino acids.

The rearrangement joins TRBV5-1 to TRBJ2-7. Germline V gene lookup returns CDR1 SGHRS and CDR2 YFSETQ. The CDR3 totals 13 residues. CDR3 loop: CASSVFETDEQYF.

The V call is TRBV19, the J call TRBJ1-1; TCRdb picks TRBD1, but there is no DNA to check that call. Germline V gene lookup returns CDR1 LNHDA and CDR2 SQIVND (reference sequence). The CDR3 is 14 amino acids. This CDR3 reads CASSIEGAVTEAFF.

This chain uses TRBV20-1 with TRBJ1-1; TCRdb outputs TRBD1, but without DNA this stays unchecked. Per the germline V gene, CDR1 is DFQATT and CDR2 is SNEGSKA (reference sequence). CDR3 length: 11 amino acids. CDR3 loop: CSAPDRAEAFF.

The CDR3 is CASSLAVETQYF. The chain recombines TRBV5-6 with TRBJ2-5. CDR1 and CDR2 from the germline V gene are SGHDT and YYEEEE. This CDR3 has 12 amino acids.

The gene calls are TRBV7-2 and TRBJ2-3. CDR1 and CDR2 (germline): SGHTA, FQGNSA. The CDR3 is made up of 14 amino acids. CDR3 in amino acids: CASNIAASTDTQYF.

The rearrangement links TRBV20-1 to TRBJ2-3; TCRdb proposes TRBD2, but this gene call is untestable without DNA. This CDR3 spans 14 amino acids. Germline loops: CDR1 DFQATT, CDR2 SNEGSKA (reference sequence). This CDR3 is CSASGLAPTDTQYF.

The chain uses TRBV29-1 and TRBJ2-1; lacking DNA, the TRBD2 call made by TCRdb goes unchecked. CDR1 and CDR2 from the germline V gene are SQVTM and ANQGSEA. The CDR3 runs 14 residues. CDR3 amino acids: CSVVTSGFYNEQFF.

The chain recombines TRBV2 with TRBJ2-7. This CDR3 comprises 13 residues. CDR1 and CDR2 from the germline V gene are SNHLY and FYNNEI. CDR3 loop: CASRAAGSYEQYF.

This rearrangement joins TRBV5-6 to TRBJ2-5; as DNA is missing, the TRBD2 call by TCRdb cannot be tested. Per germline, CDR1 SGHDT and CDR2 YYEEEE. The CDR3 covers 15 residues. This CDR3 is CASSLVAGGKETQYF. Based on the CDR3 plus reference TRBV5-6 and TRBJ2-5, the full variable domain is DAGVTQSPTHLIKTRGQQVTLRCSPKSGHDTVSWYQQALGQGPQFIFQYYEEEERQRGNFPDRFSGHQFPNYSSELNVNALLLGDSALYLCASSLVAGGKETQYFGPGTRLLVL.

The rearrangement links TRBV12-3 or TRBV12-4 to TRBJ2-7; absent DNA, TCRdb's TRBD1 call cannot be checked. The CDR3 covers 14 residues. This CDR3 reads CASSFYGPTYEQYF.

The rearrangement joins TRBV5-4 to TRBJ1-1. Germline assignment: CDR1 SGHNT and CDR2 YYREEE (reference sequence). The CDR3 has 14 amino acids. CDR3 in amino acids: CASSLDQRQTEAFF.

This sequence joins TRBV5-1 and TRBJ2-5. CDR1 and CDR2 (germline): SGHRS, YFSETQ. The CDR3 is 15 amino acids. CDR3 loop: CASSLASGAQETQYF.

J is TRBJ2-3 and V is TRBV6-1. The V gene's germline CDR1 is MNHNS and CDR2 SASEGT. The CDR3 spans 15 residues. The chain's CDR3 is CASSASGARSDTQYF.

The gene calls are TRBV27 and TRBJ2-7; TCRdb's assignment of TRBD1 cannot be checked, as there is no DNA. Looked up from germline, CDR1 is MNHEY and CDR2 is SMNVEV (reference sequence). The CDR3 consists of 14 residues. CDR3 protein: CASRKQDRIYEQYF.

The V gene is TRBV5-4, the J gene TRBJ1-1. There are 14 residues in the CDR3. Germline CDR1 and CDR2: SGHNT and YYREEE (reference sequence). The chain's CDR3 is CASSLGGSNTEAFF.

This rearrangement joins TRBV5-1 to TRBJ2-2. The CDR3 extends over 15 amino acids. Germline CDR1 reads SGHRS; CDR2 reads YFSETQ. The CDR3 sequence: CASSEQTMNTGELFF.

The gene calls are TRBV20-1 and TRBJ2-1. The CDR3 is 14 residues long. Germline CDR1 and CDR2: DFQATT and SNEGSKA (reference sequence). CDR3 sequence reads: CSASRPVTNNEQFF.